This T cell receptor beta chain is drawn from a study of blood T cell repertoires in COVID-19. As for the study in general: T cells, B-cell-depleted T cells, or PBMCs supplied cDNA or gDNA.

The authors' processing: Reference gene primer amplification yielded estimated nucleated cell counts. TCRdb's copy holds only in-frame clones and misses some; the assay was immunoSEQ multiplex PCR. V and J calls and clone size are as listed in that table; D and trimming were resolved from the DNA. Here the sample spans about 400,000 clones, over 75% being singletons. Germline V gene data show CDR1 as MNHEY and CDR2 as SVGAGI. V lost 10 bases and J lost 7, with 16 bases in between. The CDR3 loop spans 13 amino acids. Participants came from about 23 US areas, aged roughly 18 to 95 years. Clinical history as reported by participants underpinned cohort assignment.

This receptor was taken from a woman in her 40s with acute COVID-19. This chain joins TRBV6-5 and TRBJ2-2; D is possibly TRBD1 (6 bases). Input material: PBMCs or T cells enriched from blood (not recorded which). The CDR3 sequence: CATTRGRDGELFF. Here the CDR3 DNA reads TGTGCCACAACCAGGGGACGGGACGGGGAGCTGTTTTTT.